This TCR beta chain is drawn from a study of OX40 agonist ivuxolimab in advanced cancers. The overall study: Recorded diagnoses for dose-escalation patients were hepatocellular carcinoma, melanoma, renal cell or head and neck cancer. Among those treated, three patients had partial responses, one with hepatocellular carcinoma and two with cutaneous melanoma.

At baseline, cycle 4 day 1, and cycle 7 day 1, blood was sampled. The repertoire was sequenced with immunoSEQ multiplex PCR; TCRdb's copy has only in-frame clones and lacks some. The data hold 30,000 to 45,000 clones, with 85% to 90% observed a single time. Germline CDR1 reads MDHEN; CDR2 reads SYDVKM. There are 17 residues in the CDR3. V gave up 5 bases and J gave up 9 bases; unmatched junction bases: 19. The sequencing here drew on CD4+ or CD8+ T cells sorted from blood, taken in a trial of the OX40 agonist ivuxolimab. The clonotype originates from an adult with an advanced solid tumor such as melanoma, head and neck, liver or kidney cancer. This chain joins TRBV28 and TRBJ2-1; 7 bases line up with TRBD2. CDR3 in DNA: TGTGCCAGCAGTCCAACCGCGACTAGCTCGGGCCACAGTGAGCAGTTCTTC. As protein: CASSPTATSSGHSEQFF.